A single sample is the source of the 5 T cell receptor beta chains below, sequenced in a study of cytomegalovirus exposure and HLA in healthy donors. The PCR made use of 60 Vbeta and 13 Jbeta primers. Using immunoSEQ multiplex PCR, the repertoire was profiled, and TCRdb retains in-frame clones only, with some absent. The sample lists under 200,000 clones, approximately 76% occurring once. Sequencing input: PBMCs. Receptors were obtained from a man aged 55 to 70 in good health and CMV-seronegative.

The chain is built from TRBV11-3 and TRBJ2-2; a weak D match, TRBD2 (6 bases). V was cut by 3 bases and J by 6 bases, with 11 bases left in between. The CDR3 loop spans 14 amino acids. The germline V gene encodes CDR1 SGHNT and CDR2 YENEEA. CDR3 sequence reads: CASSLEGRSGELFF. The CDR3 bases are TGTGCCAGCAGCTTGGAGGGGCGGTCCGGGGAGCTGTTTTTT.

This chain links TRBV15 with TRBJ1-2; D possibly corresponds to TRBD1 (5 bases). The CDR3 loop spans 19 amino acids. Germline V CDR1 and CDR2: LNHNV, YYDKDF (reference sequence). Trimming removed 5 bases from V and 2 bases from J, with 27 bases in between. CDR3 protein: CATSQPPADVGPLNYGYTF. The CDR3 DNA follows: TGTGCCACCAGCCAACCCCCCGCGGATGTGGGGCCGCTCAACTATGGCTACACCTTC.

CDR3 DNA sequence: TGTGCCAGTAGTATCGGGCCTCGGACAGGGGGGTGGGGGTCCTACGAGCAGTACTTC. Protein sequence: CASSIGPRTGGWGSYEQYF. The chain has TRBV19 and TRBJ2-7, with TRBD1 matching over 10 bases. Unmatched junction bases numbered 15, after V lost 3 bases and J lost 1 base. This CDR3 has 19 amino acids. Germline V gene data show CDR1 as LNHDA and CDR2 as SQIVND (reference sequence).

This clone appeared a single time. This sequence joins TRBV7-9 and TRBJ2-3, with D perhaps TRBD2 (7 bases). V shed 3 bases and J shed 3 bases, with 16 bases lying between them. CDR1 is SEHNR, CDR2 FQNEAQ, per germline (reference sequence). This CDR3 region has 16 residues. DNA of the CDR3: TGTGCCAGCAGCTTCAGGAGGGGGGGCGTTACAGATACGCAGTATTTT. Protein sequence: CASSFRRGGVTDTQYF.

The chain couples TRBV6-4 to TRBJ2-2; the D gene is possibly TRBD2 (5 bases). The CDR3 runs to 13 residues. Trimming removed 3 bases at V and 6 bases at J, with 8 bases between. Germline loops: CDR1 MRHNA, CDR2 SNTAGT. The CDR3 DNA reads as TGTGCCAGCAGTGAGCGGGCGTCCGGGGAGCTGTTTTTT. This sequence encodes CASSERASGELFF.